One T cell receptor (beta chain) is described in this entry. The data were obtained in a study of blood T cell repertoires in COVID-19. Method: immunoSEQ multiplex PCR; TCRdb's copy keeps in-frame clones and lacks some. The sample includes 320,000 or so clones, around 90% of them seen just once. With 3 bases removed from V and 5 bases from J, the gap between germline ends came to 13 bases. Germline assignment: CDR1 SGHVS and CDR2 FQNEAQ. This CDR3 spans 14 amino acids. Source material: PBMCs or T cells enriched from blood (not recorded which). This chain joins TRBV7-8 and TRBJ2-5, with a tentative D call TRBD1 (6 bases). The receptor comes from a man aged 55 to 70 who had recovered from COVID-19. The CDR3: CASSFNRVEETQYF. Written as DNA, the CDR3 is TGTGCCAGCAGCTTTAACAGGGTGGAGGAGACCCAGTACTTC.